This T cell receptor (beta chain) was captured in a study of pediatric ulcerative colitis. TCRdb keeps only in-frame clones here, not all; method: immunoSEQ multiplex PCR. This table has about 22,000 clones, roughly two thirds appearing once. The rectum was sampled with one to two pinch biopsies at colonoscopy. Germline values: CDR1 MNHNY, CDR2 SVGAGI (reference sequence). The CDR3 is 15 amino acids. J was trimmed by 2 bases and V by 7 bases; bases with no gene match: 9. This receptor was taken from a boy between 10 and 17 years old with severe ulcerative colitis. Sample: gut tissue. The rearrangement links TRBV6-6 to TRBJ2-7; 9 bases line up with TRBD1. The CDR3 sequence: CASTGSGTGTYEQYF. CDR3 coding DNA: TGTGCCAGCACCGGATCCGGGACAGGGACCTACGAGCAGTACTTC.